One and the same sample provided the 14 T cell receptor beta chains below, sequenced in a study of cytomegalovirus exposure and HLA in healthy donors. Primers for the PCR totalled 60 Vbeta and 13 Jbeta. TCRdb's copy holds only in-frame clones and misses some; the assay was immunoSEQ multiplex PCR. The table includes 80,000 to 95,000 clones, roughly 76% detected once. Sequencing was carried out using PBMCs. Receptor source: a woman aged 25 to 45 in good health and CMV-seronegative.

The chain has TRBV19 and TRBJ1-1, with 7 bases matching TRBD1. This CDR3 has 14 residues. V lost 4 bases to trimming and J lost 10 bases; unmatched junction nucleotides: 12. Germline assignment: CDR1 LNHDA and CDR2 SQIVND (reference sequence). DNA of the CDR3: TGTGCCAGTAGTACAATCAGGGGGGAATATGCAGCTTTCTTT. Residues: CASSTIRGEYAAFF.

The CDR3 loop reads CASSPRSGNEKLFF. CDR3 nucleotides: TGTGCCAGCAGCCCCCGATCGGGGAATGAAAAACTGTTTTTT. The chain links TRBV11-2 to TRBJ1-4; no clear D gene. The CDR3 is 14 amino acids. Per germline, CDR1 SGHAT and CDR2 FQNNGV. The V end lost 5 bases, the J end lost 5 bases, and 12 bases lay between the germline ends.

Only a few counts were recorded for this clone. The chain uses TRBV7-9 and TRBJ2-7; 10 positions agree with TRBD1. V shed 5 bases, J shed 4 bases, and the junction held 5 bases outside the gene matches. CDR3 size: 14 residues. Germline-derived CDR1 and CDR2 are SEHNR and FQNEAQ (reference sequence). The CDR3 DNA sequence: TGTGCCAGCAGCCTCGGGACAGGGGCTTACGAGCAGTACTTC. Its translation is CASSLGTGAYEQYF.

The chain has TRBV4-3 and TRBJ2-2, with TRBD2 as a possible D gene (7 bases). This CDR3 comprises 18 residues. Trimming pared 3 bases from V and 3 bases from J, leaving 20 bases between. The germline CDR1 and CDR2 sequences are LGHNA and YSLEER. CDR3 nucleotides: TGCGCCAGCAGCCAGGGTTCGGGGGGTAGGGGGTACACCGGGGAGCTGTTTTTT. It yields the protein CASSQGSGGRGYTGELFF.

The chain employs TRBV7-9 and TRBJ2-3, with D possibly TRBD2 on 5 matching bases. The CDR3 runs to 14 residues. CDR1 is SEHNR and CDR2 is FQNEAQ in the germline V gene (reference sequence). V lost 4 bases, J lost 4 bases, and 12 bases lay in between. In nucleotides, the CDR3 is TGTGCCAGCAGCTCTCGACTACTCCCAGATACGCAGTATTTT. Translating gives CASSSRLLPDTQYF.

The chain uses TRBV18 and TRBJ1-1; D may be TRBD1 (6 bases). The V end was cut by 0 bases, the J end by 1 base, with 9 bases between. Germline V gene lookup returns CDR1 KGHSH and CDR2 LQKENI. The CDR3 loop spans 15 amino acids. CDR3 protein: CASSPPGGRNTEAFF. The CDR3 bases are TGTGCCAGCTCACCACCAGGGGGTAGGAACACTGAAGCTTTCTTT.

The chain employs TRBV28 and TRBJ2-7; 13 bases map to TRBD2. V shed 7 bases and J 4 bases; nucleotides not matched to a gene: 7. This CDR3 is built from 15 residues. Germline V gene sequence: CDR1 MDHEN, CDR2 SYDVKM. CDR3 region: CASTPTGLAGYEQYF. DNA for the CDR3: TGTGCCAGCACCCCCACGGGACTAGCGGGATACGAGCAGTACTTC. The entire variable domain, with the rest obtained from reference TRBV28 and TRBJ2-7, is as follows: DVKVTQSSRYLVKRTGEKVFLECVQDMDHENMFWYRQDPGLGLRLIYFSYDVKMKEKGDIPEGYSVSREKKERFSLILESASTNQTSMYLCASTPTGLAGYEQYFGPGTRLTVT.

The chain employs TRBV28 and TRBJ1-4; D uncertain. The CDR3 loop spans 18 amino acids. Trimming stripped 2 bases from V and 0 bases from J, with 16 bases between. Germline loops: CDR1 MDHEN, CDR2 SYDVKM. CDR3 region: CASSLGLVRLATNEKLFF. CDR3 bases: TGTGCCAGCAGTTTAGGGTTGGTCAGACTTGCAACTAATGAAAAACTGTTTTTT.

This clone was observed a handful of times. V usage is TRBV4-2 and J usage is TRBJ2-7; D is undetermined. Trimming shortened V by 0 bases and J by 3 bases, and 21 bases separated the two germline ends. This CDR3 has 18 amino acids. CDR1 is LGHNA, CDR2 YNFKEQ, per germline. The CDR3 region has the DNA TGTGCCAGCAGCCAAGAGCTCGCCATCGCCTTTAGAAGCTACGAGCAGTACTTC. Translation: CASSQELAIAFRSYEQYF.

This chain joins TRBV19 and TRBJ2-5; TRBD2 matches at 7 bases. CDR3 size: 14 residues. J lost 5 bases, V lost 5 bases, and 8 bases had no gene match. Germline V lookup: CDR1 LNHDA, CDR2 SQIVND (reference sequence). The CDR3 sequence: CASSSGTTGETQYF. In nucleotides, the CDR3 is TGTGCCAGTAGTTCCGGGACTACCGGGGAGACCCAGTACTTC.

The genes are TRBV5-4 and TRBJ2-1; TRBD2 aligns across 10 bases. Trimming cost V 4 bases and J 5 bases; bases outside gene matches: 6. The CDR3 has 15 residues. In germline, CDR1 is SGHNT, CDR2 YYREEE (reference sequence). CDR3 sequence: CASSPGLAEHNEQFF. CDR3 DNA: TGTGCCAGCAGCCCCGGACTAGCGGAACACAATGAGCAGTTCTTC.

The chain employs TRBV4-1 and TRBJ1-2; possible D gene TRBD1, 5 bases. The CDR3 length is 13 residues. The V end was cut by 6 bases, the J end by 13 bases, with 21 bases between. CDR1 and CDR2 from the germline V gene are MGHRA and YSYEKL. The CDR3 coding sequence is TGCGCCAGCAGACAAATGGGGTCAGGGCACCCCACCTTC. Protein: CASRQMGSGHPTF.

The rearrangement joins TRBV6-5 to TRBJ2-1; 14 bases map to TRBD2. CDR1 is MNHEY, CDR2 SVGAGI, per germline. This CDR3 spans 15 amino acids. V was pared by 6 bases and J by 10 bases, with 8 bases of the junction left unmatched. Here the CDR3 reads CASSRGTSGSGEQFF. The CDR3 DNA is TGTGCCAGCAGCCGCGGGACTAGCGGGAGTGGGGAGCAGTTCTTC.

The genes are TRBV27 and TRBJ1-2; a possible D gene is TRBD1 (5 bases). Trimming left V 2 bases short and J 5 bases short, with 6 bases between. This CDR3 is 12 amino acids long. Germline CDR1 and CDR2: MNHEY and SMNVEV (reference sequence). CDR3 coding DNA: TGTGCCAGCAGTTTACGGGGGTATGGCTACACCTTC. This codes for CASSLRGYGYTF.